The 24 T cell receptor beta chains reported below all come from one sample, sequenced in a study of T cell clonotyping in hematopoietic cell transplantation. The time point was: recipient sample about 28 days before transplant, after cytoreduction. Generated by immunoSEQ multiplex PCR, the TCRdb table keeps only in-frame clones and is missing some. The sample contains under 35,000 clones, 70% to 75% of which appear only once. The source was peripheral blood mononuclear cells, collected before stem cell transplant. These receptors were collected from a man aged 50-59 years with myelodysplastic syndrome. Some clones in this sample may be carry-over from other donors' samples.

The genes are TRBV6-5 and TRBJ1-1; TRBD1 might be the D (5 bases). V dropped 7 bases and J dropped 10 bases, with 16 bases sitting between them. The germline V gene encodes CDR1 MNHEY and CDR2 SVGAGI. This CDR3 comprises 12 residues. CDR3 sequence: CASTTPGEGAFF. The CDR3 DNA reads as TGTGCCAGCACCACGCCGGGGGAAGGAGCTTTCTTT.

The V call is TRBV19, the J call TRBJ2-7, with 7 bases lining up with TRBD1. This CDR3 contains 13 residues. Germline V lookup: CDR1 LNHDA, CDR2 SQIVND (reference sequence). Trimming removed 5 bases from V and 5 bases from J; junction bases left unmatched: 6. The CDR3 bases are TGTGCCAGTAGTTCTCGGACAGGCGACGAGCAGTACTTC. Amino acid sequence: CASSSRTGDEQYF.

The chain carries TRBV28 and TRBJ1-5; D may be TRBD1 (6 bases). Trimming shortened V by 5 bases and J by 3 bases, and 11 bases separated the two germline ends. Per the germline V gene, CDR1 is MDHEN and CDR2 is SYDVKM. There are 14 residues in the CDR3. The CDR3 DNA sequence: TGTGCCAGCAGTCCGGGACACAACAATCAGCCCCAGCATTTT. Its protein product is CASSPGHNNQPQHF.

The chain links TRBV28 to TRBJ1-3; tentatively, D is TRBD1 (5 bases). From germline, CDR1 is MDHEN and CDR2 SYDVKM. The V and J ends lost 4 bases and 2 bases respectively, with 9 bases between them. This CDR3 region has 14 residues. CDR3 DNA: TGTGCCAGCAGTTCCTCGGGACCTGGAAACACCATATATTTT. It yields the protein CASSSSGPGNTIYF.

V and J are TRBV10-3 and TRBJ2-1, with 7 nucleotides matching TRBD2. This CDR3 region has 15 residues. CDR1 is ENHRY and CDR2 is SYGVKD in the germline V gene. The V segment lost 6 bases and the J segment 0 bases; nucleotides outside the gene matches: 5. The CDR3 here is CAISPAGSSYNEQFF. CDR3 DNA: TGTGCCATCAGCCCAGCGGGAAGCTCCTACAATGAGCAGTTCTTC.

This clone has a handful of counts. This chain joins TRBV2 and TRBJ2-7, with 7 nucleotides matching TRBD1. The CDR3 spans 15 residues. Per germline, CDR1 SNHLY and CDR2 FYNNEI. Trimming at V came to 3 bases and at J to 2 bases, leaving 7 bases not matched to a gene. CDR3 sequence reads: CASSDRDSLTYEQYF. For the CDR3, the DNA is TGTGCCAGCAGTGACCGGGACAGCTTAACCTACGAGCAGTACTTC.

The rearrangement links TRBV5-5 to TRBJ2-7; TRBD1 matches at 8 bases. Germline lookup yields CDR1 SGHKS and CDR2 YYEKEE (reference sequence). V was clipped by 5 bases and J by 5 bases; unmatched bases: 3. The CDR3 is 12 amino acids. CDR3 DNA: TGTGCCAGCAGAACGGACAGGGACGAGCAGTACTTC. This translates into CASRTDRDEQYF.

The chain uses TRBV10-3 and TRBJ1-2, with TRBD1 identical over 10 bases. CDR3 size: 12 residues. Germline trimming cut 6 bases from V and 6 bases from J; bases unmatched to any gene: 1. Germline loops: CDR1 ENHRY, CDR2 SYGVKD. The CDR3 sequence: CAIRDRGDGYTF. The CDR3, as DNA: TGTGCCATCAGGGACAGGGGGGATGGCTACACCTTC.

This clone was seen once. The chain links TRBV11-3 to TRBJ1-2; D unclear. This CDR3 comprises 12 residues. With 5 bases removed from V and 5 bases from J, the gap between germline ends came to 9 bases. The germline gives CDR1 SGHNT, CDR2 YENEEA. The CDR3 is CASSNQGYGYTF. The CDR3 nucleotides read TGTGCCAGCAGCAATCAAGGGTATGGCTACACCTTC.

V usage is TRBV30 and J usage is TRBJ1-2; D is undetermined. The CDR3 has 12 residues. Germline loops: CDR1 GTSNPN, CDR2 SVGIG (reference sequence). The V gene lost 3 bases and the J gene lost 8 bases, with 13 bases spanning the gap. Written as DNA, the CDR3 is TGTGCCTGGAGCCGGCAAGCGGAGGGCTACACCTTC. This sequence encodes CAWSRQAEGYTF.

The chain has TRBV2 and TRBJ2-1; TRBD2 matches at 10 bases. V shed 4 bases and J 10 bases; nucleotides not matched to a gene: 4. CDR1 is SNHLY and CDR2 is FYNNEI in the germline V gene. The CDR3 consists of 13 residues. The CDR3 sequence: CASSGSSGGEQFF. The DNA for the CDR3 is TGTGCCAGCAGTGGGAGTAGCGGGGGGGAGCAGTTCTTC.

The gene calls are TRBV30 and TRBJ2-3; D may be TRBD2 (6 bases). The ends were cut back, 0 bases at V and 2 bases at J, with 18 bases in the middle. The V gene's germline CDR1 is GTSNPN and CDR2 SVGIG (reference sequence). The CDR3 covers 17 residues. The DNA for the CDR3 is TGTGCCTGGAGTGTACCCTTTGCGGGACTCCACACAGATACGCAGTATTTT. This gives the protein CAWSVPFAGLHTDTQYF. Together with reference TRBV30 and TRBJ2-3, the CDR3 gives the full variable domain: SQTIHQWPATLVQPVGSPLSLECTVEGTSNPNLYWYRQAAGRGLQLLFYSVGIGQISSEVPQNLSASRPQDRQFILSSKKLLLSDSGFYLCAWSVPFAGLHTDTQYFGPGTRLTVL.

This rearrangement joins TRBV6-5 to TRBJ2-5; 8 bases line up with TRBD2. CDR3 length: 14 residues. CDR1 and CDR2 from the germline V gene are MNHEY and SVGAGI. The ends lost 8 bases at V and 9 bases at J; junction bases unmatched: 14. The CDR3 DNA is TGTGCCAGCGGGGTGAGCGGGGGCAACGATGCCCAGTACTTC. Amino acids: CASGVSGGNDAQYF.

In this sample, this clone turned up a few times. The chain recombines TRBV9 with TRBJ1-1; 7 nucleotides match TRBD1. Trimming cost V 4 bases and J 1 base; bases outside gene matches: 7. The CDR3 is 15 amino acids. The germline V gene encodes CDR1 SGDLS and CDR2 YYNGEE. CDR3 nucleotides: TGTGCCAGCAGCCCCTGGACAGGACCGAACACTGAAGCTTTCTTT. Its translation: CASSPWTGPNTEAFF.

The rearrangement links TRBV28 to TRBJ2-5; tentatively, D is TRBD1 (5 bases). Germline-derived CDR1 and CDR2 are MDHEN and SYDVKM. The CDR3 contains 16 residues. V was trimmed by 5 bases and J by 1 base, leaving 17 bases between them. The CDR3 region is CASSPTVVSLQETQYF. The CDR3 DNA is TGTGCCAGCAGTCCGACAGTTGTATCCCTCCAAGAGACCCAGTACTTC. Combining the CDR3 with reference TRBV28 and TRBJ2-5 gives the whole variable domain DVKVTQSSRYLVKRTGEKVFLECVQDMDHENMFWYRQDPGLGLRLIYFSYDVKMKEKGDIPEGYSVSREKKERFSLILESASTNQTSMYLCASSPTVVSLQETQYFGPGTRLLVL.

The V call is TRBV7-2, the J call TRBJ2-2; TRBD2 aligns across 8 bases. The V gene's germline CDR1 is SGHTA and CDR2 FQGNSA. This CDR3 region has 17 residues. Trimming removed 0 bases from V and 4 bases from J; junction bases left unmatched: 7. The CDR3 DNA sequence: TGTGCCAGCAGCTTAGCAGCGGGGGCGCGGTTCACCGGGGAGCTGTTTTTT. It yields the protein CASSLAAGARFTGELFF.

The CDR3 loop reads CASSLRSTDTQYF. The CDR3, as DNA: TGTGCCAGCAGCTTACGCAGCACAGATACGCAGTATTTT. The chain links TRBV11-2 to TRBJ2-3, with D unresolved. Trimming took off 2 bases at V and 0 bases at J, with 3 bases between the two ends. CDR3 size: 13 residues. Germline CDR1 reads SGHAT; CDR2 reads FQNNGV. The full variable domain, rest sourced from reference TRBV11-2 and TRBJ2-3, is EAGVAQSPRYKIIEKRQSVAFWCNPISGHATLYWYQQILGQGPKLLIQFQNNGVVDDSQLPKDRFSAERLKGVDSTLKIQPAKLEDSAVYLCASSLRSTDTQYFGPGTRLTVL.

The genes are TRBV6-1 and TRBJ1-3, with D maybe TRBD1 (5 bases). The CDR3 runs 13 residues. The germline V gene encodes CDR1 MNHNS and CDR2 SASEGT. Trimming pared 4 bases from V and 2 bases from J, leaving 6 bases between. The CDR3 nucleotides read TGTGCCAGCAGTGCAGGGACTGGAAACACCATATATTTT. Its translation is CASSAGTGNTIYF.

CDR3 in DNA: TGCGCCAGCAGCTTGTTTCACGCGTCAGGCAAGTTCTTC. It is translated as CASSLFHASGKFF. The chain couples TRBV5-1 to TRBJ2-1; D is unresolved. CDR1 and CDR2 (germline): SGHRS, YFSETQ. V gave up 1 base and J gave up 14 bases, with 16 bases separating them. The length of the CDR3 is 13 residues.

This clone appeared a few times. The chain carries TRBV27 and TRBJ2-7; D is possibly TRBD1 (6 bases). The germline gives CDR1 MNHEY, CDR2 SMNVEV (reference sequence). The CDR3 totals 12 residues. CDR3 in DNA: TGTGAAATAGGGACACACTTCTACGAGCAGTACTTC. Translating it yields CEIGTHFYEQYF.

This clone was detected only once. The CDR3, as DNA: TGTGCCTGGAATCACGGCCGTACCTACGAGCAGTACTTC. Protein: CAWNHGRTYEQYF. This chain connects TRBV30 to TRBJ2-7; no firm D call. Per the germline V gene, CDR1 is GTSNPN and CDR2 is SVGIG (reference sequence). Trimming took 4 bases from V and 2 from J, leaving 12 bases between them. This CDR3 comprises 13 residues.

J is TRBJ2-3 and V is TRBV6-5; TRBD1 matches at 7 bases. This CDR3 has 14 residues. CDR1 and CDR2 (germline): MNHEY, SVGAGI. Trimming took 10 bases from V and 5 from J; bases not matched to a gene: 12. CDR3 in DNA: TGTGCCATCGCAATGACAGGGATCGGAGATACGCAGTATTTT. It translates to CAIAMTGIGDTQYF.

The J gene is TRBJ2-7, the V gene TRBV28; TRBD2 agrees at 9 bases. CDR3 length: 15 residues. V shed 5 bases, J shed 0 bases, and the junction held 5 bases outside the gene matches. Germline lookup yields CDR1 MDHEN and CDR2 SYDVKM. The CDR3 bases are TGTGCCAGCAGTCTTCTAGCGGGGAGCTCCTACGAGCAGTACTTC. Amino acid sequence: CASSLLAGSSYEQYF.

CDR3 nucleotides: TGTGCCTGGAGGGGAGTAGCGGGACTTGTTACGAACACCGGGGAGCTGTTTTTT. It specifies CAWRGVAGLVTNTGELFF. V and J are TRBV30 and TRBJ2-2; 8 bases map to TRBD2. The CDR3 consists of 18 residues. CDR1 GTSNPN and CDR2 SVGIG come from the germline V gene (reference sequence). With 3 bases clipped from V and 0 bases from J, the junction kept 12 bases outside the gene matches.